This TCR beta chain was documented in a study of T cell responses to AZD1222 COVID-19 vaccine. Turning to the study itself: It was second doses at about 4 or about 12 weeks that were pooled. Findings and limits, study-wide: Within unmutated variant regions lay the reported targets of nearly half of spike-specific TCRs. Females made up more of the donors, who were largely white British, and clonal diversity may have come out too low.

CDR3 length equals 15 residues. CDR1 and CDR2 (germline): SEHNR, FQNEAQ (reference sequence). Trimming shortened V by 1 base and J by 3 bases, and 12 bases separated the two germline ends. Here immunoSEQ multiplex PCR was the method, and the copy in TCRdb shows in-frame clones only, minus some. The data hold approximately 79,000 clones, with approximately 90% observed a single time. As regards this clone: Its cognate antigen is unknown.

The origin of this receptor is an adult in good health. Sequences were derived from peripheral blood, sampled on day 0 of AZD1222 vaccination. The chain combines TRBV7-9 with TRBJ2-5, with D perhaps given as TRBD1 or TRBD2 (5 bases each). The CDR3 bases are TGTGCCAGCAGCTTAGGGGGGTTTCCTAAAGAGACCCAGTACTTC. Translation gives CASSLGGFPKETQYF.